The next 7 T cell receptor beta chains were all read from a single sample in a study of T cell changes during pregnancy in multiple sclerosis. Clones were read by immunoSEQ multiplex PCR, and TCRdb kept only the in-frame ones, dropping some. This table has 25,000 to 35,000 clones, around 88% appearing once. The sample consisted of CD4+ T cells from peripheral blood mononuclear cells, taken in the first trimester of pregnancy. The receptors were gathered from a female donor in good health, enrolled as a control in a pregnancy study.

This CDR3 is CASSVGTGNYEQYF. The CDR3 coding sequence is TGTGCCAGCAGCGTGGGGACAGGGAACTACGAGCAGTACTTC. The chain joins TRBV9 to TRBJ2-5, with 9 bases matching TRBD1. Gene TRBJ2-7 matches the end of the DNA better, so the J call may be wrong. In germline, CDR1 is SGDLS, CDR2 YYNGEE. This CDR3 region has 14 residues.

The V gene is TRBV7-8, the J gene TRBJ2-3, with TRBD2 identical over 14 bases. The junction had 6 bases not matched to a gene; V was cut back by 5 bases and J by 2 bases. This CDR3 has 17 amino acids. In germline, CDR1 is SGHVS, CDR2 FQNEAQ. The chain's CDR3 is CASSRTGLAGVTDTQYF. The CDR3 DNA is TGTGCCAGCAGCCGAACGGGACTAGCGGGGGTCACAGATACGCAGTATTTT.

This chain links TRBV4-3 with TRBJ2-7; D perhaps matches TRBD2 (6 bases). V lost 4 bases and J lost 2, with 24 bases in between. Germline V lookup: CDR1 LGHNA, CDR2 YSLEER. The CDR3 covers 18 residues. CDR3 residues: CASSRGQSGGASAYEQYF. The CDR3 nucleotides are TGCGCCAGCAGCCGAGGCCAGTCAGGCGGGGCGAGCGCCTACGAGCAGTACTTC.

This chain connects TRBV7-9 to TRBJ1-1; D remains ambiguous. Germline values: CDR1 SEHNR, CDR2 FQNEAQ (reference sequence). The germline V and J ends were trimmed by 5 bases and 13 bases, with 14 bases remaining between them. This CDR3 has 11 amino acids. In DNA form, the CDR3 reads TGTGCCAGCAGCCCCAGTGTGAGGGATTTCTTT. Its protein product is CASSPSVRDFF.

V gene TRBV9 combines with J gene TRBJ1-4, with D possibly being TRBD1 (6 bases). From germline, CDR1 is SGDLS and CDR2 YYNGEE. V was trimmed by 1 base and J by 1 base, leaving 11 bases between them. CDR3 size: 16 residues. The DNA for the CDR3 is TGTGCCAGCAGCGTATCAACAGGGAGAACTAATGAAAAACTGTTTTTT. This sequence encodes CASSVSTGRTNEKLFF. Full variable domain (rest looked up from reference TRBV9 and TRBJ1-4): DSGVTQTPKHLITATGQRVTLRCSPRSGDLSVYWYQQSLDQGLQFLIQYYNGEERAKGNILERFSAQQFPDLHSELNLSSLELGDSALYFCASSVSTGRTNEKLFFGSGTQLSVL.

The J gene is TRBJ1-5, the V gene TRBV19; D not certain. The V and J ends lost 5 bases and 0 bases respectively, with 8 bases between them. The CDR3 runs 14 residues. Germline V gene lookup returns CDR1 LNHDA and CDR2 SQIVND (reference sequence). Written as DNA, the CDR3 is TGTGCCAGTAGTCCCCAGATTAGCAATCAGCCCCAGCATTTT. Translation: CASSPQISNQPQHF.

The rearrangement uses TRBV2 and TRBJ2-3; tentative D call: TRBD2 (6 bases). Trimming cost V 8 bases and J 0 bases, with 12 bases left between them. The CDR3 sequence is 14 residues long. The V gene's germline CDR1 is SNHLY and CDR2 FYNNEI. The CDR3 DNA sequence: TGTGCCAGCGTTAAAAGCGGGAGCACAGATACGCAGTATTTT. Residues: CASVKSGSTDTQYF.